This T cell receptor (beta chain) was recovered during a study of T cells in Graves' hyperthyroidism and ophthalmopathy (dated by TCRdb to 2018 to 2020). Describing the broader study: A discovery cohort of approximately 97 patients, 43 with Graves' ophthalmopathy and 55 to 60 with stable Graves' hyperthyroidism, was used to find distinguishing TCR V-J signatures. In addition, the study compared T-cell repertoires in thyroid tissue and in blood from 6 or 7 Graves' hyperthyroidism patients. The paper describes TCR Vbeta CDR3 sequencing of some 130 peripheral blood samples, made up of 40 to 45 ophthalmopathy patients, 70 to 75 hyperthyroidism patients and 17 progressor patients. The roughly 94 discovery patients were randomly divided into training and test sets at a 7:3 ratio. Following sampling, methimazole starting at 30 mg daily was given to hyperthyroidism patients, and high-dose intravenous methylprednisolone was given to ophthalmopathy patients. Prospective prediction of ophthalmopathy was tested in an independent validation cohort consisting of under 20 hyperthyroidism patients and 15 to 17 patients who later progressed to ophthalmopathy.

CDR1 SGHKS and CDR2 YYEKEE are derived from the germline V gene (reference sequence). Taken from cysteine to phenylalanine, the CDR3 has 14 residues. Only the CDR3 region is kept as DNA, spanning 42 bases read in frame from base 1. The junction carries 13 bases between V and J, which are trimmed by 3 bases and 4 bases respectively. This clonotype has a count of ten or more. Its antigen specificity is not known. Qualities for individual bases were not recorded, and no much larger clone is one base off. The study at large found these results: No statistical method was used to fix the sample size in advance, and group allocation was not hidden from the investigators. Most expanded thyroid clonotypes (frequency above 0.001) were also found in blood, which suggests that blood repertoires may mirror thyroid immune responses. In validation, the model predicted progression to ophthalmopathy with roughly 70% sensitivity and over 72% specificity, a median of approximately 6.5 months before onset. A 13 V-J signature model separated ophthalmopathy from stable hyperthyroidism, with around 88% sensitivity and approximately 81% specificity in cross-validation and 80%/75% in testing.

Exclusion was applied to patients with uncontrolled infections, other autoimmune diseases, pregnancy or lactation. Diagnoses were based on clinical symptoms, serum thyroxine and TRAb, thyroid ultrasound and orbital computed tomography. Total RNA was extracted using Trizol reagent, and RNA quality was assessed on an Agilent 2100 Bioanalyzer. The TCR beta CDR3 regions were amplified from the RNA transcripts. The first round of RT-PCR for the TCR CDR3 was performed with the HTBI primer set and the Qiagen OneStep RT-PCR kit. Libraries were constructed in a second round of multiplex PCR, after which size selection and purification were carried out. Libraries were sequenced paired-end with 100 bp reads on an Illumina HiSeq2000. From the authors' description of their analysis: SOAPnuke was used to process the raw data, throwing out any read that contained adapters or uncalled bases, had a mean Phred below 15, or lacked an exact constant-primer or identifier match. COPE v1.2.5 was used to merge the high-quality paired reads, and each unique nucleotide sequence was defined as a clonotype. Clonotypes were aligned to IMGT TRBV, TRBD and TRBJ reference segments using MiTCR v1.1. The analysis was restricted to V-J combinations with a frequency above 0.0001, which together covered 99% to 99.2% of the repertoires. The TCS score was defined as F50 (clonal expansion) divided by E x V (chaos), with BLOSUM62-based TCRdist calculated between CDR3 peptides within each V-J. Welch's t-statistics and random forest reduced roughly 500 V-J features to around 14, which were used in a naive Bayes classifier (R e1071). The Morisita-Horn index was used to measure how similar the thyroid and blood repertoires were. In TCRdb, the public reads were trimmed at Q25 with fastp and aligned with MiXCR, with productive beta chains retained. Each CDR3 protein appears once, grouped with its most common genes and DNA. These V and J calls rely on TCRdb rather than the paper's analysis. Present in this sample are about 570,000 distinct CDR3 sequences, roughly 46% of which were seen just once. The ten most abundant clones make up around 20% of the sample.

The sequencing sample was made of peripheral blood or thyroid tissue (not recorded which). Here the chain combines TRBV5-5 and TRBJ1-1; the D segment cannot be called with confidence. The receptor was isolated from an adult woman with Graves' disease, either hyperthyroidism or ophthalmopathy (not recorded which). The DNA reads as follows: TGTGCCAGCAGCTCCGGGTCCGTGGGCACTGAAGCTTTCTTT. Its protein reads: CASSSGSVGTEAFF.